This T cell receptor (beta chain) appears in the sequencing data of a study of blood T cells in healthy people across ages (dated by TCRdb to the mid-2010s). Turning to the overall study: Template switching captured roughly one uniquely barcoded TCR beta cDNA molecule per two T cells in model experiments. The donors were divided into four age groups: young (average approximately 17 years), middle-aged (roughly 40), aged (under 70) and long-lived (around 80). Using the same blood draw, the study looked at two additional independent replicas of 1 million unique cDNA reads for two donors, one aged 18 to 29 and the other aged 80 or older. The study measured age-related changes in TCR beta repertoire diversity using deep sequencing normalized with unique cDNA molecular identifiers. To avoid experimental bias, donors of different ages were randomly spread across the sequencing lanes.

Counted from cysteine to phenylalanine, this CDR3 has 18 amino acids. CDR3 DNA only is kept here, 54 bases in frame from base 1. The investigation overall reported the following: Conclusive comparison of naive and antigen-experienced compartments was prevented by the profiling of bulk unsorted PBMCs. The percentage of naive T cells measured by flow cytometry correlated strongly with observed TCR beta diversity. The long-lived group showed more naive CD4+ T cells, fewer expanded clones and increased TCR diversity than the aged group, suggesting age selection. The CMV infection status of donors was not known, potentially confounding age-related changes in expanded clonotypes. Estimates of total diversity based on one million sequenced T cells were considered lower bounds and underestimates. As age increased, observed TCR beta diversity per million T cells dropped in a roughly linear way, and a significant reduction was already evident by age about 36.

Donors were 39 systemically healthy Caucasian individuals from Russia aged about 6 to 100 years. Ten milliliters of peripheral blood were collected from each donor into EDTA-treated Vacutainer tubes. Ficoll-Paque density-gradient centrifugation was used to isolate PBMCs, with at least 6.5 million per sample. Total RNA was extracted from PBMCs with Trizol reagent, with at least 6 micrograms obtained per sample. For every donor, flow cytometry on a PBMC aliquot measured the percentage of naive CD45RAhigh/CD27high T cells. The method was 5' RACE. The run used an Illumina HiSeq 2500. A second 7 to 11 cycle PCR used a sample-barcoded 5' primer and a J-beta primer mix. Each TCR beta cDNA molecule received a unique molecular identifier from a template-switch 5' adaptor carrying 12 random nucleotides. At least 2.5 million CDR3-containing paired-end reads were obtained from each sample. All of the RNA was converted into first-strand cDNA using the Mint cDNA synthesis kit, with a TRBC-specific oligonucleotide serving as the primer. After uracil-DNA glycosylase treatment, a first 18-cycle PCR used universal primers M1SS and BC2_uni_R on all cDNA. As for the original processing: Each sample was normalized by randomly selecting 1 million high-quality reads, each carrying a distinct molecular identifier. Reads with shared molecular identifiers were discarded instead of being binned into consensus sequences. MiTCR, with a Q25 quality threshold and the strictest error-elimination algorithm, was used for CDR3 identification, clonotype clustering and error correction. Lower-bound total TCR beta diversity was estimated with a nonparametric unseen species model using Euler transformation. Using fastp trimming at Q25 and MiXCR clonotype assembly, TCRdb reanalyzed the public sequencing data and kept in-frame beta chains. A single entry per CDR3 protein holds the most common genes and DNA from its merged rows. The V and J calls come from TCRdb's annotation, not from the publication. The sample includes 2 million or so distinct CDR3 sequences, with roughly 52% observed a single time. The ten largest clones represent over 2% of the sample.

Turning to this clonotype: Its antigen is still unknown. Base qualities are not recorded, but no much larger clone differs from it by a single base.

This receptor was identified in a woman between 40 and 50 years old in good health. The specimen was blood. The rearrangement joined TRBV21-1 to TRBJ2-5. TRBV21-1 is noted as a pseudogene. The CDR3 here reads CASSKRVGLASNQETQYF. The DNA reads TGTGCCAGCAGCAAAAGAGTAGGTCTGGCTTCCAACCAAGAGACCCAGTACTTC.